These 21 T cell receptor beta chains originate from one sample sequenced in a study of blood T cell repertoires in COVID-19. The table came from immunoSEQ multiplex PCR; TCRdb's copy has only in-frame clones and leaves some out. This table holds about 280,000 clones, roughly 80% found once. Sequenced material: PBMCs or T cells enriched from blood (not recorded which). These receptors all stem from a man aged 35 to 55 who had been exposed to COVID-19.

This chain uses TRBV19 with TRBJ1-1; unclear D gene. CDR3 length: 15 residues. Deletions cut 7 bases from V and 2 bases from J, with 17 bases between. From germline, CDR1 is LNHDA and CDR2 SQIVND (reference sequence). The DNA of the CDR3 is TGTGCCAGTATCCCGGGAAGCACCGGCAACACTGAAGCTTTCTTT. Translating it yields CASIPGSTGNTEAFF.

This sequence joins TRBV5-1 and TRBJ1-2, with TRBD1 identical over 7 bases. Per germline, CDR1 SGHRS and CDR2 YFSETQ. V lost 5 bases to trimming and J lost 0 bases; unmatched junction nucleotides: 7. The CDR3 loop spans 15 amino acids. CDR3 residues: CASREGQTSNYGYTF. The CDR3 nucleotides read TGCGCCAGCAGGGAGGGACAGACTTCTAACTATGGCTACACCTTC.

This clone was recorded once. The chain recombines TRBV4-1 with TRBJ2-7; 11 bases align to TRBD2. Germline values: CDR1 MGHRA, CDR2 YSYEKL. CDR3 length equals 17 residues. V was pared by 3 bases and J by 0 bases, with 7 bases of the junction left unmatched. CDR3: CASSHPQTSGISYEQYF. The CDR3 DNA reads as TGCGCCAGCAGCCACCCCCAGACTAGCGGGATCTCCTACGAGCAGTACTTC.

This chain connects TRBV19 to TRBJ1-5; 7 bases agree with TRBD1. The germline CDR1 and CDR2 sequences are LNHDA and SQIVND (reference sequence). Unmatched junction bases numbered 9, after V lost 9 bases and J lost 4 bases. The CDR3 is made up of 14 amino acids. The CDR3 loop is CASNYRGSNQPQHF. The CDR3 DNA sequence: TGTGCCAGCAATTACAGGGGATCAAATCAGCCCCAGCATTTT.

The CDR3 nucleotides are TGTGCCAGCAGAAAAGAAAGCGGGAGGGCTTACAATGAGCAGTTCTTC. It specifies CASRKESGRAYNEQFF. The V and J genes are TRBV2 and TRBJ2-1, with 10 bases that match TRBD2. This CDR3 is built from 16 residues. Germline V gives CDR1 SNHLY, CDR2 FYNNEI. V dropped 6 bases and J dropped 4; count of bases not matched to a gene: 9. Complete variable domain (other parts from reference TRBV2 and TRBJ2-1): EPEVTQTPSHQVTQMGQEVILRCVPISNHLYFYWYRQILGQKVEFLVSFYNNEISEKSEIFDDQFSVERPDGSNFTLKIRSTKLEDSAMYFCASRKESGRAYNEQFFGPGTRLTVL.

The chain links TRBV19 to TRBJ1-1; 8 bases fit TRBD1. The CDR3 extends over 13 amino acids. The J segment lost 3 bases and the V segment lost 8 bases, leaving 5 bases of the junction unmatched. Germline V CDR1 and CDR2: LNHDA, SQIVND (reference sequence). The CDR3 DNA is TGTGCCAGTCACCCGACAGGGGACACTGAAGCTTTCTTT. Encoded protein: CASHPTGDTEAFF.

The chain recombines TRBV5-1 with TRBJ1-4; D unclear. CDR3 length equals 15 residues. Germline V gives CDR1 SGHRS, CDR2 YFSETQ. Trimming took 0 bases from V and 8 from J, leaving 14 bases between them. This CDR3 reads CASSLVSNLEEKLFF. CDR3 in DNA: TGCGCCAGCAGCTTGGTTAGCAACTTGGAGGAAAAACTGTTTTTT.

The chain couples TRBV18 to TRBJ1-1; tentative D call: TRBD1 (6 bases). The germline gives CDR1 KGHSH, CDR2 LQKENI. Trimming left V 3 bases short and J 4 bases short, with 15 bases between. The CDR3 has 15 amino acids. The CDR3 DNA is TGTGCCAGCTCACCTCCAACCGGGACACCCACTGAAGCTTTCTTT. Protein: CASSPPTGTPTEAFF.

The CDR3 nucleotides read TGTGCCAGCAGCCAATCACCGGGATTCACTGTTGCGCAGTTCTTC. This sequence encodes CASSQSPGFTVAQFF. The chain has TRBV2 and TRBJ2-1; possibly TRBD2 for D (5 bases). V was cut by 6 bases and J by 12 bases, with 24 bases left in between. Germline CDR1 reads SNHLY; CDR2 reads FYNNEI. The CDR3 length is 15 residues.

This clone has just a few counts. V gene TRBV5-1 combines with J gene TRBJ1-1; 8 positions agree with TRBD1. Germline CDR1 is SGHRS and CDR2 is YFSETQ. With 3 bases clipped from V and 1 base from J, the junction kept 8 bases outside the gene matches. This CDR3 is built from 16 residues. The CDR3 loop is CASSSSDRAKNTEAFF. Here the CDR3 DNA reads TGCGCCAGCAGCTCCTCGGACAGGGCGAAGAACACTGAAGCTTTCTTT.

CDR3 bases: TGTGCCAGCAGCTTAATAGCGGGTACCTACAATGAGCAGTTCTTC. It is translated as CASSLIAGTYNEQFF. The chain employs TRBV7-3 and TRBJ2-1, with 7 bases matching TRBD2. CDR1 is SGHTA and CDR2 is FQGTGA in the germline V gene. This CDR3 is 15 amino acids long. The junction had 2 bases not matched to a gene; V was cut back by 1 base and J by 2 bases. Full variable domain (outside the CDR3, taken from reference TRBV7-3 and TRBJ2-1): GAGVSQTPSNKVTEKGKYVELRCDPISGHTALYWYRQSLGQGPEFLIYFQGTGAADDSGLPNDRFFAVRPEGSVSTLKIQRTERGDSAVYLCASSLIAGTYNEQFFGPGTRLTVL.

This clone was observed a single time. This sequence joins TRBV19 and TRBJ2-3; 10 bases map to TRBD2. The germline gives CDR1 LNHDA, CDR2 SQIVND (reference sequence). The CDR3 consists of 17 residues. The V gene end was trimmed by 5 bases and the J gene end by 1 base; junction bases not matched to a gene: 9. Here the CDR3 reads CASSLDGLAVRTDTQYF. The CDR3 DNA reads TGTGCCAGTAGTCTTGACGGACTAGCGGTACGCACAGATACGCAGTATTTT.

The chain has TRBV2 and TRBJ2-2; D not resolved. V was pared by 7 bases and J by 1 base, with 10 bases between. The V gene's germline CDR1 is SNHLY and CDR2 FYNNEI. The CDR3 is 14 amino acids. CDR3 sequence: CASKRLVNTGELFF. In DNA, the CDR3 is TGTGCCAGCAAACGACTCGTGAACACCGGGGAGCTGTTTTTT.

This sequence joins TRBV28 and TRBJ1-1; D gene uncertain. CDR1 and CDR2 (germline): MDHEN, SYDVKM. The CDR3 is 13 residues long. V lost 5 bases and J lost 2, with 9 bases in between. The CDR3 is CASSEGVNTEAFF. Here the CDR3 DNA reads TGTGCCAGCAGTGAGGGTGTAAACACTGAAGCTTTCTTT. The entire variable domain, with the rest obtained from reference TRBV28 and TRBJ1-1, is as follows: DVKVTQSSRYLVKRTGEKVFLECVQDMDHENMFWYRQDPGLGLRLIYFSYDVKMKEKGDIPEGYSVSREKKERFSLILESASTNQTSMYLCASSEGVNTEAFFGQGTRLTVV.

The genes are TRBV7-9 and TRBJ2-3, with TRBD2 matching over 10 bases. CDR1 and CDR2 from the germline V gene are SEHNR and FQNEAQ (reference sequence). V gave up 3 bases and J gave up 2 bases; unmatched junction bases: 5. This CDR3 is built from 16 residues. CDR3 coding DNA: TGTGCCAGCAGCTTTCACGGACTAGCGGACACAGATACGCAGTATTTT. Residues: CASSFHGLADTDTQYF.

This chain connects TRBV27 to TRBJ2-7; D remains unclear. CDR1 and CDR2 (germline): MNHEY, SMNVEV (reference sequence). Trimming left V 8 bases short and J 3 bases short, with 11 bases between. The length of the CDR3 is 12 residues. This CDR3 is CASGPLVYEQYF. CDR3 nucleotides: TGTGCCAGCGGTCCTCTAGTCTACGAGCAGTACTTC.

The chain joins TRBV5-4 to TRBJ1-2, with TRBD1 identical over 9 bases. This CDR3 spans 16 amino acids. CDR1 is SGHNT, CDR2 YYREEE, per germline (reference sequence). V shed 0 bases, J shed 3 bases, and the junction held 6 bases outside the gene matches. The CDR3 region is CASSLVSRTGDYGYTF. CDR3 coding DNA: TGTGCCAGCAGCTTGGTGTCTCGGACAGGGGACTATGGCTACACCTTC.

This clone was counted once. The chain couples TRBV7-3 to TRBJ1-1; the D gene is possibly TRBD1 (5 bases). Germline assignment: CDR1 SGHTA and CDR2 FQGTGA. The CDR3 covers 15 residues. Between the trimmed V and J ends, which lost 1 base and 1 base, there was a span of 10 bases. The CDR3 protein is CASSLSGQENTEAFF. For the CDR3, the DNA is TGTGCCAGCAGCTTAAGTGGACAAGAGAACACTGAAGCTTTCTTT.

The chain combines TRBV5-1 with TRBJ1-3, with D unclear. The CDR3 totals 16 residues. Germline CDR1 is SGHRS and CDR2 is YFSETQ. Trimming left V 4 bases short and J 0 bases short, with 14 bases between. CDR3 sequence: CASSPNTVVSGNTIYF. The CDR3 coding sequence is TGCGCCAGCAGCCCGAACACAGTGGTCTCTGGAAACACCATATATTTT.

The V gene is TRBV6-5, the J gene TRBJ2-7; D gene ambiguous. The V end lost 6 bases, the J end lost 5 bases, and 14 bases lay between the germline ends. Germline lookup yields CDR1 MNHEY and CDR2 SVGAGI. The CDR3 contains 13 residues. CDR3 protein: CASSPNTGHEQYF. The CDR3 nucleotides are TGTGCCAGCAGCCCCAATACTGGGCACGAGCAGTACTTC.

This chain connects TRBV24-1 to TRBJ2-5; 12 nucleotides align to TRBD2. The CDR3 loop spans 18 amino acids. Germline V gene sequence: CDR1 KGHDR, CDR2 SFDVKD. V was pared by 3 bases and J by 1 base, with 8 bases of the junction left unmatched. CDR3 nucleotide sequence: TGTGCCACCAGTGATCCGTCCGGACTAGCGGGGATCCAAGAGACCCAGTACTTC. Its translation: CATSDPSGLAGIQETQYF.